The 4 T cell receptor beta chains below all came from one sample that was sequenced in a study of PD-L1 blockade in urothelial cancer. The sample's time point: pretreatment peripheral blood. Measured with immunoSEQ multiplex PCR; TCRdb has only the in-frame clones, and not every one. The data show fewer than 60,000 clones, with about 80% seen just once and 1% to 1.5% held by the top ten. The specimen was PBMCs, collected around atezolizumab (anti-PD-L1) treatment. These receptors all come from a man aged 45-65 years with urothelial cancer.

This chain joins TRBV5-1 and TRBJ2-7, with TRBD2 matching over 14 bases. After removal of 5 bases from V and 0 bases from J, the junction contained 7 bases not matched to a gene. The CDR3 loop spans 17 amino acids. From germline, CDR1 is SGHRS and CDR2 YFSETQ. The CDR3 DNA sequence: TGCGCCAGCAGTGGGACTAGCGGGGGTCCCAGCTCCTACGAGCAGTACTTC. Translating gives CASSGTSGGPSSYEQYF.

The chain recombines TRBV7-9 with TRBJ2-7, with TRBD1 as a possible D gene (6 bases). The CDR3 is 14 residues long. Germline V gives CDR1 SEHNR, CDR2 FQNEAQ (reference sequence). The V end was cut by 3 bases, the J end by 5 bases, with 14 bases between. CDR3 residues: CASSLQQGSHEQYF. The CDR3 DNA reads TGTGCCAGCAGCTTGCAGCAGGGGTCCCACGAGCAGTACTTC.

The chain carries TRBV19 and TRBJ1-1; 7 nucleotides align to TRBD1. After removal of 7 bases from V and 4 bases from J, the junction contained 9 bases not matched to a gene. CDR3 size: 14 residues. Germline V gene sequence: CDR1 LNHDA, CDR2 SQIVND (reference sequence). The CDR3 sequence is CASKMRTGVTEAFF. CDR3 nucleotides: TGTGCCAGTAAAATGAGGACAGGTGTCACTGAAGCTTTCTTT.

The V and J genes are TRBV18 and TRBJ1-2; D is possibly TRBD1 (5 bases). CDR3 size: 13 residues. V was pared by 2 bases and J by 4 bases, with 8 bases between. Germline values: CDR1 KGHSH, CDR2 LQKENI. The CDR3 loop reads CASSPGGGYGYTF. The CDR3 bases are TGTGCCAGCTCACCAGGCGGGGGCTATGGCTACACCTTC.